The T cell receptor (beta chain) described here comes from a study of OX40 agonist ivuxolimab in advanced cancers. Here immunoSEQ multiplex PCR was the method, and the copy in TCRdb shows in-frame clones only, minus some. The table shows approximately 80,000 clones, with about nine tenths occurring only once. The CDR3 contains 16 residues. With 0 bases removed from V and 1 base from J, the gap between germline ends came to 8 bases. Germline CDR1 SGHNT, CDR2 YYREEE (reference sequence). Study outcomes and limitations: At doses 0.1 to 3.0 mg/kg, CD4+ and CD8+ clones expanded.

As concerns this clone: Its antigen is not identified.

Material: CD4+ or CD8+ T cells sorted from blood, obtained in a trial of the OX40 agonist ivuxolimab. The sequence derives from an adult with an advanced solid tumor such as melanoma, head and neck, liver or kidney cancer. This chain joins TRBV5-4 and TRBJ1-6; D not resolved. The CDR3 sequence is CASSLGGGSYNSPLHF. CDR3 nucleotide sequence: TGTGCCAGCAGCTTGGGGGGAGGGTCCTATAATTCACCCCTCCACTTT.